These 19 T cell receptor beta chains were all obtained from the same sample, sequenced in a study of blood T cell repertoires in COVID-19. Produced via immunoSEQ multiplex PCR; TCRdb's table is partial and in-frame only. The data contain hundreds of thousands of clones, 80% to 95% of them seen just once; the ten biggest clones take up 0.82%. The sequenced material came from peripheral blood. The receptors come from a man in his 60s with COVID-19, enrolled during active disease.

This clone showed up just once. The chain joins TRBV27 to TRBJ2-7, with D perhaps TRBD2 (6 bases). The V end lost 10 bases, the J end lost 0 bases, and 16 bases lay between the germline ends. There are 14 residues in the CDR3. Per the germline V gene, CDR1 is MNHEY and CDR2 is SMNVEV (reference sequence). The CDR3 DNA reads TGTGCCACCAGGAGGCGGGGTCCCTCCTACGAGCAGTACTTC. Protein sequence: CATRRRGPSYEQYF.

This rearrangement joins TRBV7-2 to TRBJ2-5; tentative D call: TRBD2 (6 bases). The CDR3 covers 14 residues. V was cut by 1 base and J by 6 bases, with 12 bases left in between. CDR1 and CDR2 from the germline V gene are SGHTA and FQGNSA. The chain's CDR3 is CASSLDGGRKTQYF. DNA of the CDR3: TGTGCCAGCAGCTTAGATGGGGGGAGGAAGACCCAGTACTTC. Based on the CDR3 plus reference TRBV7-2 and TRBJ2-5, the full variable domain is GAGVSQSPSNKVTEKGKDVELRCDPISGHTALYWYRQSLGQGLEFLIYFQGNSAPDKSGLPSDRFSAERTGGSVSTLTIQRTQQEDSAVYLCASSLDGGRKTQYFGPGTRLLVL.

V gene TRBV28 combines with J gene TRBJ1-2; 11 nucleotides match TRBD1. Trimming took 4 bases from V and 7 from J; bases not matched to a gene: 8. The length of the CDR3 is 15 residues. The germline CDR1 and CDR2 sequences are MDHEN and SYDVKM. Written as DNA, the CDR3 is TGTGCCAGCAGTTCCGCCGGGACAGGGGGACGTGGCTACACCTTC. Its protein is CASSSAGTGGRGYTF.

The genes are TRBV7-2 and TRBJ1-3; D possibly corresponds to TRBD1 (5 bases). V was trimmed by 3 bases and J by 1 base, leaving 10 bases between them. The germline gives CDR1 SGHTA, CDR2 FQGNSA. The CDR3 has 15 amino acids. The DNA for the CDR3 is TGTGCCAGCAGCTTCGGGGGGGTATCTGGAAACACCATATATTTT. It is translated as CASSFGGVSGNTIYF.

The chain employs TRBV6-5 and TRBJ1-2, with 8 bases lining up with TRBD1. V shed 0 bases, J shed 4 bases, and the junction held 7 bases outside the gene matches. CDR1 MNHEY and CDR2 SVGAGI come from the germline V gene. The CDR3 consists of 16 residues. The CDR3 DNA reads TGTGCCAGCAGTTACTCGGGGGCAGGGGGCAGCTATGGCTACACCTTC. Its protein is CASSYSGAGGSYGYTF.

V is TRBV7-2 and J is TRBJ2-7, with D uncertain. This CDR3 has 13 residues. Per germline, CDR1 SGHTA and CDR2 FQGNSA. V shed 4 bases and J shed 2 bases, with 9 bases lying between them. The CDR3 protein is CASSSPNTYEQYF. The CDR3 region has the DNA TGTGCCAGCAGCTCCCCAAACACCTACGAGCAGTACTTC.

The chain combines TRBV6-5 with TRBJ1-5; no clear D. Germline assignment: CDR1 MNHEY and CDR2 SVGAGI. This CDR3 is built from 14 residues. V lost 6 bases, J lost 2 bases, and 11 bases lay in between. CDR3 amino acids: CASSPTGGNQPQHF. The CDR3 DNA follows: TGTGCCAGCAGCCCGACCGGGGGCAATCAGCCCCAGCATTTT.

This clone has only one observation. V usage is TRBV5-1 and J usage is TRBJ2-3, with D perhaps matching TRBD2 (6 bases). This CDR3 is built from 14 residues. Germline values: CDR1 SGHRS, CDR2 YFSETQ. The V and J ends lost 2 bases and 2 bases respectively, with 9 bases between them. The CDR3 loop reads CASSFGGYTDTQYF. The DNA for the CDR3 is TGCGCCAGCAGCTTCGGGGGTTACACAGATACGCAGTATTTT.

This chain uses TRBV18 with TRBJ2-1; 16 positions agree with TRBD2. CDR3 length: 18 residues. CDR1 KGHSH and CDR2 LQKENI come from the germline V gene. The ends lost 7 bases at V and 3 bases at J; junction bases unmatched: 9. DNA of the CDR3: TGTGCCAGCTACACCGGGACTAGCGGGGGGGCTGGCTACAATGAGCAGTTCTTC. It is translated as CASYTGTSGGAGYNEQFF.

The rearrangement uses TRBV15 and TRBJ1-5; 8 bases align to TRBD1. CDR1 is LNHNV, CDR2 YYDKDF, per germline (reference sequence). The CDR3 totals 16 residues. V gave up 2 bases and J gave up 4 bases; unmatched junction bases: 7. Here the CDR3 DNA reads TGTGCCACCAGCAGACGAGGACAGGGTGGGAATCAGCCCCAGCATTTT. Translation gives CATSRRGQGGNQPQHF.

With respect to this clone: This sample also contains other DNA sequences that code for the same CDR3. The CDR3 region is CASSLGRTDTQYF. DNA of the CDR3: TGCGCCAGCAGCTTAGGGAGGACAGATACGCAGTATTTT. V gene TRBV5-1 combines with J gene TRBJ2-3, with D possibly being TRBD2 (6 bases). Per the germline V gene, CDR1 is SGHRS and CDR2 is YFSETQ. Trimming took 2 bases from V and 3 from J, leaving 7 bases between them. The CDR3 spans 13 residues.

V gene TRBV23-1 combines with J gene TRBJ1-6, with D possibly TRBD1 on 5 matching bases. TRBV23-1 is marked as an open reading frame, function uncertain. Deletions cut 4 bases from V and 0 bases from J, with 22 bases between. The CDR3 is 20 amino acids. The CDR3 region has the DNA TGCGCCAGCAGTCGCCCGAAAAAACAGGATCCGAGCTCCTATAATTCACCCCTCCACTTT. Translated, it gives CASSRPKKQDPSSYNSPLHF.

The J gene is TRBJ2-2, the V gene TRBV2, with D possibly TRBD2 on 6 matching bases. The germline gives CDR1 SNHLY, CDR2 FYNNEI. The CDR3 runs to 14 residues. The V and J ends lost 7 bases and 1 base respectively, with 10 bases between them. The CDR3 DNA follows: TGTGCCAGCAAATACGGGGGGAACACCGGGGAGCTGTTTTTT. Encoded protein: CASKYGGNTGELFF.

This sequence joins TRBV11-1 and TRBJ1-1; 7 bases match TRBD1. The CDR3 length is 15 residues. J was trimmed by 1 base and V by 2 bases; bases with no gene match: 4. Germline V gene data show CDR1 as SGHAT and CDR2 as FQDESV (reference sequence). CDR3: CASSLRQGGNTEAFF. The CDR3 coding sequence is TGTGCCAGCAGCTTACGACAGGGAGGGAACACTGAAGCTTTCTTT.

The chain uses TRBV28 and TRBJ1-4; a possible D gene is TRBD1 (5 bases). Between the trimmed V and J ends, which lost 6 bases and 3 bases, there was a span of 17 bases. This CDR3 is 16 amino acids long. The germline V gene has CDR1 MDHEN and CDR2 SYDVKM. CDR3 in DNA: TGTGCCAGCAGCTCCTATGACAGAGCCGCTAATGAAAAACTGTTTTTT. It specifies CASSSYDRAANEKLFF.

The chain combines TRBV30 with TRBJ1-6; a weak D match, TRBD1 (6 bases). V lost 0 bases and J lost 13, with 13 bases in between. CDR1 and CDR2 from the germline V gene are GTSNPN and SVGIG (reference sequence). The CDR3 sequence is 13 residues long. The CDR3 DNA is TGTGCCTGGAGTGTCGGACAGCTCTCCCCCCTCCACTTT. Translated: CAWSVGQLSPLHF.

The V and J genes are TRBV4-1 and TRBJ2-1, with unresolved D. The CDR3 length is 15 residues. The V gene lost 6 bases and the J gene lost 2 bases, with 14 bases spanning the gap. The germline CDR1 and CDR2 sequences are MGHRA and YSYEKL. This chain's CDR3 is CASRLQDLPYNEQFF. The CDR3 DNA sequence: TGCGCCAGCAGACTCCAGGATCTCCCCTACAATGAGCAGTTCTTC.

The chain combines TRBV2 with TRBJ1-2; perhaps TRBD1 as D (5 bases). V lost 8 bases, J lost 4 bases, and 17 bases lay in between. CDR1 and CDR2 (germline): SNHLY, FYNNEI. CDR3 size: 14 residues. For the CDR3, the DNA is TGTGCCAGCCAACGGACGGGACTAGGCTATGGCTACACCTTC. Protein sequence: CASQRTGLGYGYTF.

This chain links TRBV2 with TRBJ1-3, with TRBD1 matching 9 bases. The J segment lost 0 bases and the V segment lost 6 bases, leaving 3 bases of the junction unmatched. Germline CDR1 and CDR2: SNHLY and FYNNEI. The length of the CDR3 is 15 residues. The CDR3: CASRPDRGSGNTIYF. The CDR3 DNA reads TGTGCCAGCAGGCCGGACAGGGGCTCTGGAAACACCATATATTTT.